These T cell receptor beta chains were read from a single sample in a study of blood T cell repertoires in COVID-19. Profiling relied on immunoSEQ multiplex PCR, and the TCRdb table lists in-frame clones only, not all of them. The table records about 250,000 clones, 86% of them present only once. Sequenced sample: peripheral blood. Receptor source: a woman in her twenties or thirties with active or convalescent COVID-19. Both conserved end residues are part of each CDR3. D genes are given only for firm matches. Rows give clone size only sometimes, using once, few, many, or a class for an expanded clone.

D	size	V	J	CDR3	DNA
NA	once	TRBV15	TRBJ2-7	CATSSGGYEQYF	TGTGCCACCAGCAGCGGCGGCTACGAGCAGTACTTC
TRBD2	NA	TRBV7-2	TRBJ2-4	CASSSATGLAGGNIQYF	TGTGCCAGCAGCTCTGCTACGGGACTAGCGGGGGGAAACATTCAGTACTTC
NA	NA	TRBV9	TRBJ1-2	CASSVRQWDGYTF	TGTGCCAGCAGCGTAAGACAGTGGGATGGCTACACCTTC
TRBD2	once	TRBV3-1/TRBV3-2	TRBJ2-3	CASSQVYKGLAGGPDTQYF	TGTGCCAGCAGCCAAGTATATAAGGGACTAGCGGGGGGGCCGGATACGCAGTATTTT
TRBD1	NA	TRBV23-1	TRBJ1-1	CASSQRTGGVAFF	TGCGCCAGCAGTCAACGGACAGGTGGGGTGGCTTTCTTT
TRBD1	NA	TRBV3-1/TRBV3-2	TRBJ1-4	CASSQRWSGTVNEKLFF	TGTGCCAGCAGCCAAAGGTGGAGTGGGACAGTAAATGAAAAACTGTTTTTT
TRBD1	NA	TRBV19	TRBJ2-5	CASSTGGEETQYF	TGTGCCAGTAGTACAGGGGGCGAAGAGACCCAGTACTTC
TRBD1	NA	TRBV7-2	TRBJ2-7	CASSLTGTANYEQYF	TGTGCCAGCAGCTTGACCGGGACAGCAAACTACGAGCAGTACTTC
TRBD2	NA	TRBV3-1/TRBV3-2	TRBJ2-2	CASSPPGGVTGELFF	TGTGCCAGCAGCCCACCGGGGGGGGTAACCGGGGAGCTGTTTTTT
TRBD1	NA	TRBV7-2	TRBJ1-6	CASSIDRGSPLHF	TGTGCCAGCAGCATTGACAGGGGATCACCCCTCCACTTT
TRBD1	NA	TRBV7-2	TRBJ2-5	CASSLGVRTGKAETQYF	TGTGCCAGCAGCTTGGGGGTGAGGACAGGGAAAGCGGAGACCCAGTACTTC
NA	NA	TRBV28	TRBJ1-1	CASMAFGGTEAFF	TGTGCCAGCATGGCCTTTGGGGGGACTGAAGCTTTCTTT
TRBD1	once	TRBV9	TRBJ1-5	CASSVGDSANQPQHF	TGTGCCAGCAGCGTAGGGGACAGTGCCAATCAGCCCCAGCATTTT
NA	NA	TRBV24-1	TRBJ2-7	CATSGGDRPYEQYF	TGTGCCACCAGTGGCGGGGACAGACCCTACGAGCAGTACTTC
TRBD1	few	TRBV2	TRBJ1-4	CASGGQGEKLFF	TGTGCCAGCGGGGGACAGGGTGAAAAACTGTTTTTT
NA	NA	TRBV19	TRBJ1-3	CASSITGIVRNTIYF	TGTGCCAGTAGTATAACAGGGATCGTAAGGAACACCATATATTTT
NA	NA	TRBV7-3	TRBJ1-1	CASSLKRGAEAFF	TGTGCCAGCAGCTTAAAAAGGGGCGCTGAAGCTTTCTTT
NA	NA	TRBV7-2	TRBJ1-1	CASSLDSSGEAFF	TGTGCCAGCAGCTTAGACAGCTCGGGGGAGGCTTTCTTT
NA	NA	TRBV4-1	TRBJ1-1	CASSQATEAFF	TGCGCCAGCAGCCAAGCTACTGAAGCTTTCTTT
TRBD2	NA	TRBV29-1	TRBJ2-1	CSVQEGGGSLEQFF	TGCAGCGTTCAGGAGGGCGGGGGGTCGCTTGAGCAGTTCTTC
TRBD1	NA	TRBV7-2	TRBJ1-2	CASSLDHRGYGYTF	TGTGCCAGCAGCTTAGACCACAGGGGTTATGGCTACACCTTC
NA	NA	TRBV12-3/TRBV12-4	TRBJ2-1	CASSPNRNEQFF	TGTGCCAGCAGCCCAAACCGGAATGAGCAGTTCTTC
TRBD1	NA	TRBV7-9	TRBJ2-7	CASSHRQGDEQYF	TGTGCCAGCAGCCATAGACAGGGAGACGAGCAGTACTTC
NA	NA	TRBV19	TRBJ1-5	CASSIGAGPNQPQHF	TGTGCCAGTAGTATAGGGGCAGGCCCCAATCAGCCCCAGCATTTT
NA	NA	TRBV7-2	TRBJ1-2	CASSFGQSGYTF	TGTGCCAGCAGCTTCGGTCAAAGTGGCTACACCTTC
NA	NA	TRBV5-8	TRBJ2-5	CASSSGVLELQETQYF	TGTGCCAGCAGCTCGGGGGTTCTAGAACTTCAAGAGACCCAGTACTTC
TRBD1	NA	TRBV28	TRBJ2-1	CAITGQERNEQFF	TGTGCCATAACCGGACAGGAGAGGAATGAGCAGTTCTTC
NA	NA	TRBV19	TRBJ1-1	CASSIVQGRTEAFF	TGTGCCAGTAGTATAGTTCAGGGTCGTACTGAAGCTTTCTTT
TRBD2	NA	TRBV27	TRBJ2-7	CASSVRLAGGYEQYF	TGTGCCAGCAGTGTAAGACTAGCGGGGGGCTACGAGCAGTACTTC
TRBD1	NA	TRBV30	TRBJ2-7	CAWSARGPRGEQYF	TGTGCCTGGAGTGCCAGGGGGCCCAGGGGCGAGCAGTACTTC
TRBD1	NA	TRBV5-4	TRBJ1-4	CASSTDRGEKLFF	TGTGCCAGCAGCACGGACAGGGGCGAAAAACTGTTTTTT
NA	NA	TRBV28	TRBJ1-1	CASTLGYTEAFF	TGTGCCAGCACCCTGGGCTACACTGAAGCTTTCTTT